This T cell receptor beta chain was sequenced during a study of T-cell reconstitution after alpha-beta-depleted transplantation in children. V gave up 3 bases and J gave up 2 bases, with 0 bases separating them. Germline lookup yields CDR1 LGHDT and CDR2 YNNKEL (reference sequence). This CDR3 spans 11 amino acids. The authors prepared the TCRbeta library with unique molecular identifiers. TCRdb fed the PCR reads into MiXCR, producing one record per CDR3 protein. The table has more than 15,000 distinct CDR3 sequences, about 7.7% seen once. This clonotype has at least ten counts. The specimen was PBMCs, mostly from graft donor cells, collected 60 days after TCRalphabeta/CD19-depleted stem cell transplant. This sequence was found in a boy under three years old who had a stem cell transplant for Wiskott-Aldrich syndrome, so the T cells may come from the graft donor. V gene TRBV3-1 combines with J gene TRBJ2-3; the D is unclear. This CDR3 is CASSHTDTQYF. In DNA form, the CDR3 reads TGTGCCAGCAGCCACACAGATACGCAGTATTTT.